This note documents a single TCR beta chain sequence. The final CDR3 position lacks the conserved phenylalanine or tryptophan, pointing to a likely read error. Germline V gene sequence: CDR1 SGHDT, CDR2 YYEEEE. The CDR3 covers 12 residues. With 5 bases removed from V and 4 bases from J, the gap between germline ends came to 9 bases. Next came a second PCR, run for about 7 to 11 cycles, which used a sample-barcoded 5' primer along with a J-beta primer mix. Each cDNA molecule received a tag from a template-switch adaptor that had 12 random nucleotides. TCRdb called the 5' RACE reads again in MiXCR, with one record for every CDR3 protein. The table includes over 600,000 distinct CDR3 sequences, roughly three fifths detected once. Donors gave roughly 10 milliliters of peripheral blood apiece. This entry comes from a study of blood T cells in healthy people across ages.

The clonotype comes from a man aged 35 to 55 in good health. Input material: blood. The rearrangement joins TRBV5-6 to TRBJ1-2; D unclear. The CDR3 spells CASRTELYGYTL. DNA for the CDR3: TGTGCCAGCAGGACGGAGCTCTATGGCTACACCTTA.